A single sample is the source of the 22 T cell receptor beta chains below, sequenced in a study of cytomegalovirus exposure and HLA in healthy donors. Amplification used 60 Vbeta primers and 13 Jbeta primers. Generated by immunoSEQ multiplex PCR, the TCRdb table keeps only in-frame clones and is missing some. The sample has tens of thousands of clones. Sequences were obtained from PBMCs. Receptors were obtained from a man between 40 and 49 years old in good health and CMV-seronegative.

This chain's CDR3 is CASMRGQAVREKLFF. The CDR3 DNA follows: TGTGCCAGCATGAGGGGGCAGGCAGTACGTGAAAAACTGTTTTTT. The chain employs TRBV6-1 and TRBJ1-4; TRBD1 agrees at 7 bases. Germline V gene lookup returns CDR1 MNHNS and CDR2 SASEGT. The CDR3 has 15 residues. Unmatched junction bases numbered 12, after V lost 7 bases and J lost 7 bases.

V and J are TRBV18 and TRBJ2-6, with 8 bases matching TRBD1. Trimming removed 5 bases from V and 0 bases from J; junction bases left unmatched: 9. The CDR3 is 18 amino acids. Germline assignment: CDR1 KGHSH and CDR2 LQKENI. The CDR3 spells CASSIGQGSTSGANVLTF. Written as DNA, the CDR3 is TGTGCCAGCTCAATCGGACAGGGATCGACCTCTGGGGCCAACGTCCTGACTTTC.

The gene calls are TRBV11-3 and TRBJ1-1; the match to TRBD1 covers 8 bases. In germline, CDR1 is SGHNT, CDR2 YENEEA. This CDR3 is 15 amino acids long. V trimming: 1 base; J trimming: 2 bases; junction bases outside the gene matches: 3. CDR3 sequence: CASSLGTGINTEAFF. CDR3 DNA sequence: TGTGCCAGCAGCTTAGGGACAGGGATCAACACTGAAGCTTTCTTT.

This rearrangement joins TRBV5-6 to TRBJ2-1; 12 positions match TRBD2. The CDR3 consists of 15 residues. With 2 bases clipped from V and 6 bases from J, the junction kept 3 bases outside the gene matches. Germline assignment: CDR1 SGHDT and CDR2 YYEEEE. CDR3 protein: CASSLLAGGFNEQFF. For the CDR3, the DNA is TGTGCCAGCAGCTTACTAGCGGGGGGTTTCAATGAGCAGTTCTTC. Combining the CDR3 with reference TRBV5-6 and TRBJ2-1 gives the whole variable domain DAGVTQSPTHLIKTRGQQVTLRCSPKSGHDTVSWYQQALGQGPQFIFQYYEEEERQRGNFPDRFSGHQFPNYSSELNVNALLLGDSALYLCASSLLAGGFNEQFFGPGTRLTVL.

V usage is TRBV6-5 and J usage is TRBJ1-6, with D possibly TRBD1 on 5 matching bases. Germline loops: CDR1 MNHEY, CDR2 SVGAGI. The CDR3 has 13 amino acids. The V and J ends lost 6 bases and 6 bases respectively, with 9 bases between them. CDR3 bases: TGTGCCAGCAGGATACAGGCTAATTCACCCCTCCACTTT. Translation gives CASRIQANSPLHF.

The gene calls are TRBV19 and TRBJ2-7; 8 positions match TRBD1. Germline V gives CDR1 LNHDA, CDR2 SQIVND (reference sequence). The length of the CDR3 is 14 residues. The V gene end was trimmed by 5 bases and the J gene end by 1 base; junction bases not matched to a gene: 4. CDR3 nucleotide sequence: TGTGCCAGTAGTGTGACAGGGGAATCCTACGAGCAGTACTTC. Translated: CASSVTGESYEQYF.

J is TRBJ1-2 and V is TRBV7-9; tentatively, D is TRBD1 (6 bases). Trimming cost V 5 bases and J 2 bases, with 15 bases left between them. From germline, CDR1 is SEHNR and CDR2 FQNEAQ (reference sequence). This CDR3 contains 15 residues. The CDR3 is CASSREGDRNYGYTF. For the CDR3, the DNA is TGTGCCAGCAGCCGGGAAGGAGACAGGAACTATGGCTACACCTTC.

This chain joins TRBV7-8 and TRBJ1-5; 8 bases agree with TRBD1. The CDR3 has 15 amino acids. Germline V gene sequence: CDR1 SGHVS, CDR2 FQNEAQ. Unmatched junction bases numbered 2, after V lost 3 bases and J lost 1 base. CDR3 sequence (DNA): TGTGCCAGCAGCTTTGACAGGGGAAGCAATCAGCCCCAGCATTTT. This encodes CASSFDRGSNQPQHF.

This chain uses TRBV4-2 with TRBJ2-1, with D tentatively TRBD2 (6 bases). CDR3 length: 15 amino acids. The ends were cut back, 0 bases at V and 3 bases at J, with 9 bases in the middle. In germline, CDR1 is LGHNA, CDR2 YNFKEQ. CDR3 in DNA: TGTGCCAGCAGCCAAGAGTCGGGACTCTACAATGAGCAGTTCTTC. Protein: CASSQESGLYNEQFF.

The chain's CDR3 is CASSLPTSETDTQYF. In nucleotides, the CDR3 is TGCGCCAGCAGCTTACCAACTAGCGAGACAGATACGCAGTATTTT. This chain links TRBV5-1 with TRBJ2-3; 7 bases match TRBD2. This CDR3 has 15 amino acids. Per germline, CDR1 SGHRS and CDR2 YFSETQ. The ends lost 2 bases at V and 3 bases at J; junction bases unmatched: 6.

The chain joins TRBV5-8 to TRBJ2-4; TRBD1 might be the D (6 bases). Germline values: CDR1 SGHTS, CDR2 YDEGEE. V lost 0 bases to trimming and J lost 1 base, with 8 bases between them. This CDR3 is 15 amino acids long. As DNA, the CDR3 is TGTGCCAGCAGCTTGGGTCAGGGGGCCAAAAACATTCAGTACTTC. Protein product: CASSLGQGAKNIQYF.

The chain uses TRBV10-2 and TRBJ2-1; 9 bases are a match to TRBD2. From germline, CDR1 is WSHSY and CDR2 SAAADI. V gave up 8 bases and J gave up 6 bases; unmatched junction bases: 11. This CDR3 comprises 15 residues. The CDR3 nucleotides read TGCGCCAGCCAATCCAGCGGGGGGTTTTTCAATGAGCAGTTCTTC. As protein: CASQSSGGFFNEQFF.

This rearrangement joins TRBV7-9 to TRBJ2-2; D is possibly TRBD1 (5 bases). The CDR3 is made up of 15 amino acids. CDR1 is SEHNR and CDR2 is FQNEAQ in the germline V gene (reference sequence). V dropped 3 bases and J dropped 4 bases, with 12 bases sitting between them. The CDR3 protein is CASSLAGFSTGELFF. The CDR3, as DNA: TGTGCCAGCAGCTTGGCAGGGTTTAGCACCGGGGAGCTGTTTTTT.

The genes are TRBV6-5 and TRBJ2-1; 8 bases match TRBD2. The CDR3 has 14 amino acids. The V and J ends lost 5 bases and 4 bases, in that order; junction bases with no gene match: 4. CDR1 and CDR2 from the germline V gene are MNHEY and SVGAGI. The CDR3 loop reads CASSPTSGYNEQFF. The CDR3 DNA reads TGTGCCAGCAGTCCCACTAGCGGATACAATGAGCAGTTCTTC.

The J gene is TRBJ2-3, the V gene TRBV5-1; D possibly corresponds to TRBD1 (6 bases). The V gene's germline CDR1 is SGHRS and CDR2 YFSETQ. The CDR3 covers 16 residues. The V and J ends lost 1 base and 2 bases respectively, with 14 bases between them. In DNA form, the CDR3 reads TGCGCCAGCAGCTTGCTGGGACAAAGCTTCACAGATACGCAGTATTTT. Its protein product is CASSLLGQSFTDTQYF.

The chain recombines TRBV7-9 with TRBJ1-5, with a weak D call TRBD1 (6 bases). CDR3 length: 16 amino acids. Trimming left V 3 bases short and J 1 base short, with 13 bases between. Germline V gene data show CDR1 as SEHNR and CDR2 as FQNEAQ (reference sequence). CDR3 bases: TGTGCCAGCAGCTTCTGGGGAGGGGGGAGCAATCAGCCCCAGCATTTT. It specifies CASSFWGGGSNQPQHF.

The V call is TRBV14, the J call TRBJ2-7, with a tentative D call TRBD2 (6 bases). Trimming removed 4 bases from V and 2 bases from J, with 12 bases in between. The germline V gene encodes CDR1 SGHDN and CDR2 FVKESK. The CDR3 is made up of 14 amino acids. The CDR3: CASSLRDSTYEQYF. CDR3 bases: TGTGCCAGCAGCCTCCGGGACTCCACCTACGAGCAGTACTTC.

The chain couples TRBV29-1 to TRBJ1-3; D remains ambiguous. This CDR3 is 14 amino acids long. The V end was cut by 0 bases, the J end by 0 bases, with 6 bases between. Germline CDR1 reads SQVTM; CDR2 reads ANQGSEA. CDR3 DNA: TGCAGCGTTGAAGATTCAAACTCTGGAAACACCATATATTTT. Translation gives CSVEDSNSGNTIYF. The variable domain in full, with the rest retrieved from reference TRBV29-1 and TRBJ1-3, is SAVISQKPSRDICQRGTSLTIQCQVDSQVTMMFWYRQQPGQSLTLIATANQGSEATYESGFVIDKFPISRPNLTFSTLTVSNMSPEDSSIYLCSVEDSNSGNTIYFGEGSWLTVV.

V usage is TRBV5-1 and J usage is TRBJ2-1; D is undetermined. CDR3 length: 13 amino acids. V was cut by 4 bases and J by 0 bases, with 5 bases left in between. Germline V gives CDR1 SGHRS, CDR2 YFSETQ. The CDR3 DNA sequence: TGCGCCAGCAGCGAGAGCTCCTACAATGAGCAGTTCTTC. Translated: CASSESSYNEQFF.

The chain is built from TRBV6-1 and TRBJ1-2, with a weak D call TRBD1 (6 bases). Trimming shortened V by 6 bases and J by 6 bases, and 14 bases separated the two germline ends. The CDR3 has 13 amino acids. Germline CDR1 is MNHNS and CDR2 is SASEGT. The CDR3 here is CASSVTGLDGYTF. In DNA, the CDR3 is TGTGCCAGCAGCGTTACAGGGTTGGATGGCTACACCTTC.

The J gene is TRBJ2-7, the V gene TRBV30; TRBD2 might be the D (6 bases). Trimming pared 0 bases from V and 0 bases from J, leaving 12 bases between. The CDR3 is 15 residues long. Germline lookup yields CDR1 GTSNPN and CDR2 SVGIG (reference sequence). The CDR3 sequence is CAWSVLGRSSYEQYF. In DNA form, the CDR3 reads TGTGCCTGGAGTGTGCTTGGGAGGAGCTCCTACGAGCAGTACTTC.

This chain connects TRBV5-6 to TRBJ2-3, with a tentative D call TRBD2 (6 bases). V was trimmed by 0 bases and J by 0 bases, leaving 8 bases between them. The CDR3 totals 15 residues. Looked up from germline, CDR1 is SGHDT and CDR2 is YYEEEE. The CDR3 DNA reads TGTGCCAGCAGCTTGGTGGGACTTAGCACAGATACGCAGTATTTT. Its protein is CASSLVGLSTDTQYF.